This T cell receptor beta chain was observed in a study of blood T cell repertoires in COVID-19. Study-wide background: The samples span acute and convalescent COVID-19 from the United States, Italy and Spain. PBMCs, B-cell-depleted T cells, or T cells were the source of the cDNA or gDNA that made up the material.

Authors' processing steps: Estimation of nucleated cell counts was performed using reference gene primer amplification. Produced via immunoSEQ multiplex PCR; TCRdb's table is partial and in-frame only. D and trimming come from the DNA, and the V and J calls and clone size come from that table. Of 200,000 to 250,000 clones in the sample, around 89% are singletons; the top ten hold less than 3%. Per germline, CDR1 SGHDT and CDR2 YYEEEE. Losses at the gene ends were 4 bases for V and 1 base for J; bases not matched to a gene: 6. The CDR3 length is 16 residues. The sequenced material came from peripheral blood. This sequence joins TRBV5-6 and TRBJ2-2; 8 bases fit TRBD1. This clonotype was obtained from a man aged 25-45 years with COVID-19, enrolled during active disease. CDR3 in amino acids: CASSPDGTGNTGELFF. The CDR3 DNA follows: TGTGCCAGCAGCCCTGATGGGACAGGGAACACCGGGGAGCTGTTTTTT.